This TCR beta chain was recovered during a study of T-cell memory formation after mild COVID-19. In this sample, this clonotype turned up a few times. CDR1 is SEHNR, CDR2 FQNEAQ, per germline (reference sequence). This CDR3 spans 16 amino acids. V lost 5 bases and J lost 0; bases outside the gene matches: 7. A single record per CDR3 protein comes from TCRdb applying MiXCR to the 5' RACE reads. Among roughly 150,000 distinct CDR3 sequences listed, approximately 13% were seen once. The sequence derives from a man aged 18 to 30 who had mild COVID-19 (a few samples of this study predate the infection). Cell type and time point are not known. The rearrangement links TRBV7-9 to TRBJ2-4, with 7 bases aligning to TRBD1. Sequencing input: PBMCs or a T cell subset sorted from them (not recorded which). The CDR3 reads CASSPRQGIAKNIQYF. The CDR3 DNA reads as TGTGCCAGCAGCCCTCGACAGGGAATAGCCAAAAACATTCAGTACTTC.